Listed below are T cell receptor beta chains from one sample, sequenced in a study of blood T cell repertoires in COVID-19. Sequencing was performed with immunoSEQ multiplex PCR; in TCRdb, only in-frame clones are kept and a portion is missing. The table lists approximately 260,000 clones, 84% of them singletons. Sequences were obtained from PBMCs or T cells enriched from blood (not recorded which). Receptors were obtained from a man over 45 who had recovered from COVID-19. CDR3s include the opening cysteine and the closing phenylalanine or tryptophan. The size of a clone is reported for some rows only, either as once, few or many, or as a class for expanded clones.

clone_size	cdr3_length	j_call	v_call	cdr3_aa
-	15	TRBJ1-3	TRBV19	CASSIVGFSGNTIYF
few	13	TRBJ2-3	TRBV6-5	CASSYSATDTQYF
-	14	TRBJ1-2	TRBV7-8	CASSFAGSNYGYTF
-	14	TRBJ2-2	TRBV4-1	CASSPLPRTGELFF
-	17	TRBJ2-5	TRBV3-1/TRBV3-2	CASSQDRLAGAGETQYF
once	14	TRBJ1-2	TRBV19	CASSIEGRGNGYTF
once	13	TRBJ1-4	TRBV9	CASSVGPDEKLFF
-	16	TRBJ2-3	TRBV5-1	CASSSLAGGHTDTQYF
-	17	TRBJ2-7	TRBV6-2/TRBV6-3	CASSYSRGTLRSYEQYF
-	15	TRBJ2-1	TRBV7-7	CASSKLAGPYNEQFF
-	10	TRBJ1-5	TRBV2	CASRRDRFVF
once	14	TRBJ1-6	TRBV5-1	CASSPTGQDSPLHF
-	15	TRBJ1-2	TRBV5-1	CASRRGSPVGSLYTF
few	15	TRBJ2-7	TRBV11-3	CASSLDPLAGYEQYF
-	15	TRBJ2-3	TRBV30	CACPKDRGPTDTQYF
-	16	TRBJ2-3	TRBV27	CASSFSTVGITDTQYF
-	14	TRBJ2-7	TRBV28	CASSPGTAAYEQYF
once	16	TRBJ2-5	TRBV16	CASSQSLGLAEETQYF
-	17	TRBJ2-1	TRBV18	CASSRTSGSGAYNEQFF
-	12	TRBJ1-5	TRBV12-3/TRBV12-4	CASSLRTTPQHF
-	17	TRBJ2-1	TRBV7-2	CASSPSMAGGPRNEQFF
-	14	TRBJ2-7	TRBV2	CASSDDIGPYEQYF
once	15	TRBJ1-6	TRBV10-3	CAISETGQAYSPLHF
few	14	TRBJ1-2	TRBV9	CASSVDRQGDGYTF
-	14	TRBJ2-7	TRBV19	CASSIPGLSYEQYF
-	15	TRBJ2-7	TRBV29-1	CSVAQTSGGNYEQYF
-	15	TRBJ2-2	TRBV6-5	CASRPTGTNTGELFF
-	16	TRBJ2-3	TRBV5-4	CASSTPNSGGTDTQYF
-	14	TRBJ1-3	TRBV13	CASSLEQGGNTIYF
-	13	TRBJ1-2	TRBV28	CASSLSGQGGYTF
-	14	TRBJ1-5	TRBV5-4	CASSQEGLNQPQHF
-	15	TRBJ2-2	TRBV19	CASSTQAGRTGELFF
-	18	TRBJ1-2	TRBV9	CASSVLASGTGDFYGYTF
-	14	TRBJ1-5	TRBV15	CATTTDYSNQPQHF
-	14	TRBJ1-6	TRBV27	CASSSDRGSSPLHF
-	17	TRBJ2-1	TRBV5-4	CASSLGVGRDIRPEQFF
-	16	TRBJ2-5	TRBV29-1	CSVDGLAGGHQETQYF
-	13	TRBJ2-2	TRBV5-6	CASSLGDTGELFF
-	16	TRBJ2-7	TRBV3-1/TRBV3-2	CASSQISRSYSYEQYF
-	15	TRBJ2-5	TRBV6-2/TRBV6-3	CASSYSAATGETQYF
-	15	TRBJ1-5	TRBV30	CAWSRGQGGQEPQHF
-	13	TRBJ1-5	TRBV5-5	CASSWGTVGFWHF
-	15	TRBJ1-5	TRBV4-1	CASREGHYSNQPQHF
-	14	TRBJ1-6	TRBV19	CASMGRTYNSPLHF
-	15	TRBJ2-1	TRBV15	CATSTGTGLNNEQFF